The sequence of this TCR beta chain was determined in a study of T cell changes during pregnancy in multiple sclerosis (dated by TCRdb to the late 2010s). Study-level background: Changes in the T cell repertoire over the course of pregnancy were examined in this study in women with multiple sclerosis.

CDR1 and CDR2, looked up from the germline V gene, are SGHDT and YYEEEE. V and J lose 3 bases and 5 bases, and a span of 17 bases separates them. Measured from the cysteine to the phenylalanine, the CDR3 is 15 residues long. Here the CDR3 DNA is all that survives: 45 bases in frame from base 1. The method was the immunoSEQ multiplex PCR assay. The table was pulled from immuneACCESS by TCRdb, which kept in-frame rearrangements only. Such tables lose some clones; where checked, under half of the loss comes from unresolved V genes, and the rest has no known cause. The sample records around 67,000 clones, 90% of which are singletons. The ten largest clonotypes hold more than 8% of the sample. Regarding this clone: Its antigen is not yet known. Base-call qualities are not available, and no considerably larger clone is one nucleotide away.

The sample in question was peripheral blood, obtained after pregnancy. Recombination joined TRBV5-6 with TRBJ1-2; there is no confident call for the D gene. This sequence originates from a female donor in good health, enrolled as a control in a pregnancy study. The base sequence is TGTGCCAGCAGCTCGAAGGCAGAAGGACTTTATGGCTACACCTTC. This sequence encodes CASSSKAEGLYGYTF.